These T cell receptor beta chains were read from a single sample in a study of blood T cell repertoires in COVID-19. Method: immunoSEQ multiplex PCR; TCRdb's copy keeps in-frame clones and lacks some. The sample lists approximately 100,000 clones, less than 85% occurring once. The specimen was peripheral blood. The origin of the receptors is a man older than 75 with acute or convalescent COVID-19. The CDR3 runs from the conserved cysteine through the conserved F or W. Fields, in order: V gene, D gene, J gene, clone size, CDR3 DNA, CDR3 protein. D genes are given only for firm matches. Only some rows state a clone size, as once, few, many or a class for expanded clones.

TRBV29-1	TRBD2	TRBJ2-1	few	TGCAGCGTTGAAGACAGGCTAGCGGGGAGTGAGCAGTTCTTC	CSVEDRLAGSEQFF
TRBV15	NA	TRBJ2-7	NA	TGTGCCACCAGCAGAGACAGGGAATACGAGCAGTACTTC	CATSRDREYEQYF
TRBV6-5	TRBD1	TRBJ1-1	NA	TGTGCCAGCAGCCGGACAGGGGCCTTAGGCACTGAAGCTTTCTTT	CASSRTGALGTEAFF
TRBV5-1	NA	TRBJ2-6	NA	TGCGCCAGCAGCTTGCAGGGTCCAACCTCTGGGGCCAACGTCCTGACTTTC	CASSLQGPTSGANVLTF
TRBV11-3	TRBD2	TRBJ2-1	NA	TGTGCCAGCAGCCCACGACTAGCGGGAGGGCCGAATGAGCAGTTCTTC	CASSPRLAGGPNEQFF
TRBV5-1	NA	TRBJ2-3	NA	TGCGCCAGCAGCTTGGTAGTAGATACGCAGTATTTT	CASSLVVDTQYF
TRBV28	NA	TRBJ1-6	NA	TGTGCCAGCACAAGGGGGGGAAATTACTCACCCCTCCACTTT	CASTRGGNYSPLHF
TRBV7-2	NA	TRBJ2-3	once	TGTGCCAGCAGCTTTTCGGCAGGGTCATCAGATACGCAGTATTTT	CASSFSAGSSDTQYF
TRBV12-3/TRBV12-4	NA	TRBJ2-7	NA	TGTGCCAGCAGTTTAGTTAGCTCCTACGAGCAGTACTTC	CASSLVSSYEQYF
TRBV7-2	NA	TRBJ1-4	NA	TGTGCCAGCAGTCCTTGGGCCGCTAATGAAAAACTGTTTTTT	CASSPWAANEKLFF
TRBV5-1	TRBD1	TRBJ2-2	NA	TGCGCCAGCCACAGGGACAGAAACACCGGGGAGCTGTTTTTT	CASHRDRNTGELFF
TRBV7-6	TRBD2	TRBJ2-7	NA	TGTGCCAGCAGCTTAACCGGGACTAGCGGGTTCTACGAGCAGTACTTC	CASSLTGTSGFYEQYF
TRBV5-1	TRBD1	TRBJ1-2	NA	TGCGCCAGCAGCTTGGCGGACAGGGTTCAGGGCTATGGCTACACCTTC	CASSLADRVQGYGYTF
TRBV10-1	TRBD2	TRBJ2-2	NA	TGCGCCAGCAGTGAAGCCCTCGGGAGGGGAACAGGGGAGCTGTTTTTT	CASSEALGRGTGELFF
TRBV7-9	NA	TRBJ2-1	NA	TGTGCCAGCAGCTCTCTGGACGCCGGACTCTACAATGAGCAGTTCTTC	CASSSLDAGLYNEQFF
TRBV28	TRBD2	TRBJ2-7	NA	TGTGCCAGCAGTCCCTCTAGCGGGAGGGGTCACGAGCAGTACTTC	CASSPSSGRGHEQYF
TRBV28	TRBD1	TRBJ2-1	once	TGTGCCAGCAGTTTAGGGGGACAGATCTCCTACAATGAGCAGTTCTTC	CASSLGGQISYNEQFF
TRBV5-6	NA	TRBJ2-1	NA	TGTGCCAGCAGCTTGGGGGCTAGCAGATACAATGAGCAGTTCTTC	CASSLGASRYNEQFF
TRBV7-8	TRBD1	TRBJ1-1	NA	TGTGCCAGCAGCTTACTCACAGGGGAGATCACTGAAGCTTTCTTT	CASSLLTGEITEAFF
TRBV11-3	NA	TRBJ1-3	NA	TGTGCCAGCAGCTTAGTCGCTGGAGACACCATATATTTT	CASSLVAGDTIYF
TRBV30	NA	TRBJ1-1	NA	TGTGCCTGGAGCCCAGGGTTTGCCAACACTGAAGCTTTCTTT	CAWSPGFANTEAFF
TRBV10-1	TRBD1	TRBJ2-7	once	TGCGCCAGCAAGGGTCGGGACAGGGTCACCTACGAGCAGTACTTC	CASKGRDRVTYEQYF
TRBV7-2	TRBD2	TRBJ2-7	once	TGTGCCAGCAGCTTATATAGTAGCGGGAGATACGAGCAGTACTTC	CASSLYSSGRYEQYF
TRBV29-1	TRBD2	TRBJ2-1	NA	TGCAGCGTTTTGGGGGGGACTAGCGGGAGGGAAACGTACAATGAGCAGTTCTTC	CSVLGGTSGRETYNEQFF
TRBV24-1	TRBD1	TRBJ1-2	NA	TGTGCCACCAGTGACTTGGACAGGGCCTATGGCTACACCTTC	CATSDLDRAYGYTF
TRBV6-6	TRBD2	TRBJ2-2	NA	TGTGCCAGCAGGGAAAGCGGGACGGGGACCGGGGAGCTGTTTTTT	CASRESGTGTGELFF
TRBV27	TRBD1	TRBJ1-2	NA	TGTGCCAGCAGTTCGGGACAGGGCTTGGGCGAAACCTTC	CASSSGQGLGETF
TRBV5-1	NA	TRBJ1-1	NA	TGCGCCAGCAGCATGGACGGGAACACTGAAGCTTTCTTT	CASSMDGNTEAFF
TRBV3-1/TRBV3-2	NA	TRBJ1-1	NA	TGTGCCAGCAGCCAAGATATCAGATTAGGACAGAACACTGAAGCTTTCTTT	CASSQDIRLGQNTEAFF
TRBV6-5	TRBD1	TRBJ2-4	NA	TGTGCCAGCAGTTACTCGACAGGGGGGAACATTCAGTACTTC	CASSYSTGGNIQYF
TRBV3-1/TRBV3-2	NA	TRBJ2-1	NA	TGTGCCAGCAGCCTGGCTTACAATGAGCAGTTCTTC	CASSLAYNEQFF
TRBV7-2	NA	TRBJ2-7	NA	TGTGCCAGCAGCTACGGCCGGACTGCGAACCCGAGCTCCTACGAGCAGTACTTC	CASSYGRTANPSSYEQYF
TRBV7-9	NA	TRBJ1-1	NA	TGTGCCAGCAGCTTAGCGCTACAGACTGAAGCTTTCTTT	CASSLALQTEAFF
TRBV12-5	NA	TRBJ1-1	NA	TGTGCTAGTGGTTTGGGAGCCTCGAACACTGAAGCTTTCTTT	CASGLGASNTEAFF
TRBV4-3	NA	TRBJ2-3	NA	TGCGCCAGCAGCCAAGACGCCAGGGTAATATCAGATACGCAGTATTTT	CASSQDARVISDTQYF
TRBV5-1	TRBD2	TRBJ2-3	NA	TGCGCCAGCAGCTTGTTAGCGGGAGGGAGCACAGATACGCAGTATTTT	CASSLLAGGSTDTQYF
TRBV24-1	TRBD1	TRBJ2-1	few	TGTGCCACCAGTGCCCCAACAGGGGTCTCCTACAATGAGCAGTTCTTC	CATSAPTGVSYNEQFF
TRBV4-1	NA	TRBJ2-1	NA	TGCGCCAGCAGCCAACCCCGACAGGCGATCTACAATGAGCAGTTCTTC	CASSQPRQAIYNEQFF
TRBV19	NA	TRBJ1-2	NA	TGTGCCAGTAGTATTGGTACGATTGGAGGCGGCTACACCTTC	CASSIGTIGGGYTF